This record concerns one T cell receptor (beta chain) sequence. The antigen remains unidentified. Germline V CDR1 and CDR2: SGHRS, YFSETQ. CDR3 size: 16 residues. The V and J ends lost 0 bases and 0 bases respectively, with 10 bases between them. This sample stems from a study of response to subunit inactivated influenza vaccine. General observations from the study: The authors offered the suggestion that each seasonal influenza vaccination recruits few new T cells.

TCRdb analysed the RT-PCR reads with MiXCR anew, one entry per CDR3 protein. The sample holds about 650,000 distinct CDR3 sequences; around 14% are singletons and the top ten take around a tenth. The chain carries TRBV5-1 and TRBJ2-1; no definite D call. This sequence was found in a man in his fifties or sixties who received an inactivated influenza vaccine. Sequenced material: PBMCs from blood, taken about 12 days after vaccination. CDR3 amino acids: CASSLDGGFSYNEQFF. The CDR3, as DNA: TGCGCCAGCAGCTTGGATGGTGGGTTCTCCTACAATGAGCAGTTCTTC.